This T cell receptor beta chain was profiled in a study of PD-L1 blockade in urothelial cancer. About the research overall: About 90% of the 29 patients were men who had bladder-origin urothelial cancer. Blood yielded a median of approximately 130,000 T cells per sample. Blood was evaluated 3 weeks (second dose) and 6 weeks after therapy began.

Indicated time point: pretreatment peripheral blood. The CDR3 has 15 amino acids. The V gene end was trimmed by 1 base and the J gene end by 4 bases; junction bases not matched to a gene: 3. The V gene's germline CDR1 is KGHSH and CDR2 LQKENI. This table comes from immunoSEQ multiplex PCR, and its TCRdb copy is limited to in-frame clones, with some not included. Here the sample spans 40,000 to 55,000 clones, around nine tenths being singletons. This clone was picked up a small number of times. This chain connects TRBV18 to TRBJ2-5; 10 positions agree with TRBD2. This receptor was obtained from a donor at least 40 years old with urothelial cancer. The sample consisted of PBMCs, taken around atezolizumab (anti-PD-L1) treatment. This chain's CDR3 is CASSPQSSGGETQYF. The DNA of the CDR3 is TGTGCCAGCTCACCACAGTCTAGCGGGGGAGAGACCCAGTACTTC.